The rows below give T cell receptor beta chains drawn from one sample of a study of shared clonotypes between healthy human individuals. TCRdb's copy holds only in-frame clones and misses some; the assay was immunoSEQ multiplex PCR. This sample has around 600,000 clones, with roughly 96% found just once. The material sequenced was naive CD8+ T cells sorted from blood. These receptors were taken from a woman aged 25 to 39 in good health. Each CDR3 is given with its conserved first and last residue. The D gene is left open where the match is weak. Some rows mark clone size as missing; the rest say once, few, many or name a class of expanded clone.

DNA	CDR3	length	size	D	J	V
TGTGCCAGCAGTGAAGGTATAGGGGAGAACTATGGCTACACCTTC	CASSEGIGENYGYTF	15	-	-	TRBJ1-2	TRBV2
TGTGCCAGCAGCGCGAAAGATACTGCCACTAACTATGGCTACACCTTC	CASSAKDTATNYGYTF	16	-	-	TRBJ1-2	TRBV9
TGTGCCAGCAGCTTCTGGCACGAGCAGTACTTC	CASSFWHEQYF	11	-	-	TRBJ2-7	TRBV11-2
TGTGCCAGCAGCGGGGGACGGGTGGGAGGCTACACCTTC	CASSGGRVGGYTF	13	-	-	TRBJ1-2	TRBV7-9
TGTGCCAGCATGTATCGACAGGCGGATTCGTACCAAGAGACCCAGTACTTC	CASMYRQADSYQETQYF	17	-	-	TRBJ2-5	TRBV2
TGCGCCAGCAGCCGCATTAGGTTCGGGGAGACCCAGTACTTC	CASSRIRFGETQYF	14	-	-	TRBJ2-5	TRBV4-1
TGTGCCAGCAGTTTTGTGGGGGCCCACGAGCAGTACTTC	CASSFVGAHEQYF	13	-	-	TRBJ2-7	TRBV27
TGTGCCAGCAGTTTGGACAGGTTCTCCTATGGCTACACCTTC	CASSLDRFSYGYTF	14	-	TRBD1	TRBJ1-2	TRBV28
TGTGCCAGCAGTTTATTTGTTAATCAGCCCCAGCATTTT	CASSLFVNQPQHF	13	once	-	TRBJ1-5	TRBV28
TGCGCCAGCAGTGAGGACCCAGACAGGGGGTTCGACAATCAGCCCCAGCATTTT	CASSEDPDRGFDNQPQHF	18	-	TRBD1	TRBJ1-5	TRBV10-1
TGTGCCATCAGAGAGGACATCCTTAGCAATCAGCCCCAGCATTTT	CAIREDILSNQPQHF	15	-	-	TRBJ1-5	TRBV10-3
TGTGCCAGTAGCCTGGACAGGTCGTATGGCTACACCTTC	CASSLDRSYGYTF	13	once	TRBD1	TRBJ1-2	TRBV19
TGCGCCAGCCAACTTACCGGGACAGCACCCTACGAGCAGTACTTC	CASQLTGTAPYEQYF	15	-	TRBD1	TRBJ2-7	TRBV5-1
TGTGCCAGCAGACGAGGGGGCGGGACTGGAAACACCATATATTTT	CASRRGGGTGNTIYF	15	-	TRBD1	TRBJ1-3	TRBV7-9
TGTGCCAGTAGTCCCTCCCCCCCGAACGGGCAGTACTTC	CASSPSPPNGQYF	13	-	-	TRBJ2-7	TRBV19
TGCAGCGTAATAGAGTTAGCAACTAATGAAAAACTGTTTTTT	CSVIELATNEKLFF	14	-	-	TRBJ1-4	TRBV29-1
TGCGCCAGCAGCCAAGCCGGGGAGCTGTTTTTT	CASSQAGELFF	11	-	-	TRBJ2-2	TRBV4-1
TGTGCCTGGAGTGTATGGGGGGGCACTGAAGCTTTCTTT	CAWSVWGGTEAFF	13	-	-	TRBJ1-1	TRBV30
TGTGCCAGCAAGGGCACCGGGGAGCTGTTTTTT	CASKGTGELFF	11	-	-	TRBJ2-2	TRBV13
TGTGCCAGCAGCCGTGCAGTGAACACTGAAGCTTTCTTT	CASSRAVNTEAFF	13	-	-	TRBJ1-1	TRBV14
TGTGCCAGTAGTATAGGGGTCGACTACGAGCAGTACTTC	CASSIGVDYEQYF	13	-	-	TRBJ2-7	TRBV19
TGTGCCAGCAGCGTAGCTCTAGCGGGAGGGTACCAAGAGACCCAGTACTTC	CASSVALAGGYQETQYF	17	-	TRBD2	TRBJ2-5	TRBV9
TGTGCCAGCAGCTTAACCGGAGGGACTAGCGGTAAAAACATTCAGTACTTC	CASSLTGGTSGKNIQYF	17	-	TRBD2	TRBJ2-4	TRBV7-3
TGTGCCAGCAGTGTTGAAGGGCCTGGCTACACCTTC	CASSVEGPGYTF	12	-	-	TRBJ1-2	TRBV2
TGTGCCAGCAGCTCAGCGGTTGAGCAGTTCTTC	CASSSAVEQFF	11	-	-	TRBJ2-1	TRBV13